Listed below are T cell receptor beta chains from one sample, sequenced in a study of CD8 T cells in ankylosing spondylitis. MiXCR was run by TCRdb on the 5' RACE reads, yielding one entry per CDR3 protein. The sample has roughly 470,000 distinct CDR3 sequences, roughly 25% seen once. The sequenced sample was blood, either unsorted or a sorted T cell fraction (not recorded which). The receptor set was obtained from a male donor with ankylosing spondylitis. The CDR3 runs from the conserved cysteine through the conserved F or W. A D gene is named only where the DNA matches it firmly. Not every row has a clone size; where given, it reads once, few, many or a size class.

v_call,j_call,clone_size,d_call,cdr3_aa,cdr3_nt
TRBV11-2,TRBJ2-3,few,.,CASSSPFTEGTDTQYF,TGTGCCAGCAGCTCACCATTCACGGAGGGCACAGATACGCAGTATTTT
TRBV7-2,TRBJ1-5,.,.,CASSLGAGSAQPQHF,TGTGCCAGCAGCTTAGGGGCAGGTTCGGCTCAGCCCCAGCATTTT
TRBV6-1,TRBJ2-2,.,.,CASSEEGPPTGELFF,TGTGCCAGCAGTGAGGAAGGGCCCCCGACCGGGGAGCTGTTTTTT
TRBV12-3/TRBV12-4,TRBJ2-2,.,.,CASSRTERTGELFF,TGTGCCAGCAGCAGGACCGAGAGGACCGGGGAGCTGTTTTTT
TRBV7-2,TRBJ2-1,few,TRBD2,CASSLRAGDYNEQFF,TGTGCCAGCAGCTTAAGAGCGGGGGATTACAATGAGCAGTTCTTC
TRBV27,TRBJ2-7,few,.,CASSSGNSYEQYF,TGTGCCAGCAGTTCTGGCAACTCCTACGAGCAGTACTTC
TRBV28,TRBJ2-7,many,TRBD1,CASSLGQGFEQYF,TGTGCCAGCAGTCTAGGACAGGGGTTCGAGCAGTACTTC
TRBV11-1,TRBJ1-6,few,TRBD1,CASSSLPGQALRHNSPLHF,TGTGCCAGCAGTTCATTGCCGGGACAGGCTTTGCGGCATAATTCACCCCTCCACTTT
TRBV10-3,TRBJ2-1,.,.,CAISEGNRYNEQFF,TGTGCCATCAGTGAGGGGAACCGATACAATGAGCAGTTCTTC
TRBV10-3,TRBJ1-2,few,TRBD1,CAISETDRGDGYTF,TGTGCCATCAGTGAAACGGACAGGGGAGATGGCTACACCTTC
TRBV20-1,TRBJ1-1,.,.,CSAEENTEAFF,TGCAGTGCAGAGGAGAACACTGAAGCTTTCTTT
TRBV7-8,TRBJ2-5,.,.,CASSSPGHQETQYF,TGTGCCAGCAGCTCTCCGGGTCATCAAGAGACCCAGTACTTC
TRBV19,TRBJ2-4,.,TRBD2,CASSTQTSGRAEDIQYF,TGTGCCAGTAGTACTCAGACTAGCGGGAGGGCCGAGGACATTCAGTACTTC
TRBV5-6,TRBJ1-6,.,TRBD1,CASSLFSGQGLSPLHF,TGTGCCAGCAGCTTGTTCTCGGGACAGGGCCTTTCACCCCTCCACTTT
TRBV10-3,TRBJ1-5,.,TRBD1,CAIRDRGDQPQHF,TGTGCCATCAGGGACAGGGGAGATCAGCCCCAGCATTTT
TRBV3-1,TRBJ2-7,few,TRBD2,CASSRGSSGNYEQYF,TGTGCCAGCAGCCGTGGTTCTAGCGGGAACTACGAGCAGTACTTC
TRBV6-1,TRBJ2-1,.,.,CASSEREQYNEQFF,TGTGCCAGCAGTGAGAGGGAACAATATAATGAGCAGTTCTTC
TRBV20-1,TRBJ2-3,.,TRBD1,CSAVRGTPSTDTQYF,TGCAGTGCTGTCAGGGGGACACCGAGCACAGATACGCAGTATTTT
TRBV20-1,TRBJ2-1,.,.,CSAEAAGISYNEQFF,TGCAGTGCGGAAGCGGCCGGGATCTCCTACAATGAGCAGTTCTTC
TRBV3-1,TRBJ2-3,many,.,CASSQGGGGGRTDTQYF,TGTGCCAGCAGCCAAGGGGGTGGCGGAGGACGCACAGATACGCAGTATTTT
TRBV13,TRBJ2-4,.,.,CASSFRGVENIQYF,TGTGCCAGCAGCTTTCGAGGAGTCGAAAACATTCAGTACTTC
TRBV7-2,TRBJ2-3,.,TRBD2,CASSLAAGADTQYF,TGTGCCAGCAGCTTAGCAGCGGGAGCAGATACGCAGTATTTT
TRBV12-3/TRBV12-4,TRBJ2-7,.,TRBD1,CASRPGQKISYEQYF,TGTGCCAGCAGGCCGGGACAGAAGATCTCCTACGAGCAGTACTTC
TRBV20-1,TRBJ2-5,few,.,CSAIDRDQETQYF,TGCAGTGCTATTGACCGGGACCAAGAGACCCAGTACTTC
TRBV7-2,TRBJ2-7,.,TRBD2,CASSRGLAGGKGEQYF,TGTGCCAGCAGCCGGGGACTAGCGGGGGGGAAGGGCGAGCAGTACTTC
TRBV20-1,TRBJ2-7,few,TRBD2,CSAREGTSGRKQYF,TGCAGTGCTAGAGAAGGGACTAGCGGGAGAAAGCAGTACTTC
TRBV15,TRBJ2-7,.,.,CATSRDRIFEQYF,TGTGCCACCAGCAGAGATCGAATTTTCGAGCAGTACTTC
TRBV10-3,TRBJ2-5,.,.,CAISESRETQYF,TGTGCCATCAGTGAGTCGAGGGAGACCCAGTACTTC
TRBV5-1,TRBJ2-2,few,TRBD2,CASSRVTTSGNTGELFF,TGCGCCAGCAGCCGGGTCACTACTAGCGGAAACACCGGGGAGCTGTTTTTT
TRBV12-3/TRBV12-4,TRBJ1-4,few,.,CASSFPLPSKLFF,TGTGCCAGCAGTTTCCCGCTCCCGTCGAAACTGTTTTTT
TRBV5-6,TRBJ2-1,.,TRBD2,CASSLGLAGGTNYNEQFF,TGTGCCAGCAGCTTGGGACTAGCGGGAGGTACAAATTACAATGAGCAGTTCTTC
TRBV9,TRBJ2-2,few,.,CASSVVYASGELFF,TGTGCCAGCAGCGTAGTGTACGCGTCCGGGGAGCTGTTTTTT
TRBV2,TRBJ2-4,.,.,CASSEREHIQYF,TGTGCCAGCAGTGAAAGGGAACACATTCAGTACTTC
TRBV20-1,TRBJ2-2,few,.,CSARGDVDTGELFF,TGCAGTGCTAGAGGGGACGTAGACACCGGGGAGCTGTTTTTT
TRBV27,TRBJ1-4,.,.,CASSDGDYNEKLFF,TGTGCCAGCAGCGACGGAGATTATAATGAAAAACTGTTTTTT
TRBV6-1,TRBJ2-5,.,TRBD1,CASSRSGGSETQYF,TGTGCCAGCAGCCGCTCAGGGGGCTCGGAGACCCAGTACTTC
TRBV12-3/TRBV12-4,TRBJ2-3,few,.,CASRVRSTDTQYF,TGTGCCAGCAGGGTCAGAAGCACAGATACGCAGTATTTT
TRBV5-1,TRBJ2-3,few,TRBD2,CASSFSGIDTQYF,TGCGCCAGCAGCTTCAGCGGGATTGATACGCAGTATTTT
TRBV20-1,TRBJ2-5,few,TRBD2,CSAKDPGGFSETQYF,TGCAGTGCTAAGGACCCGGGGGGATTTTCAGAGACCCAGTACTTC
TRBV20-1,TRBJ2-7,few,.,CSARDSRSTYEQYF,TGCAGTGCTAGAGATTCTAGGAGTACCTACGAGCAGTACTTC